This T cell receptor (beta chain) was observed in a study of cytomegalovirus exposure and HLA in healthy donors. The table lists this clone with a few counts. Each of the donors was a healthy bone marrow donor. A multiplex PCR was run with 60 Vbeta primers and 13 Jbeta primers. The protocol was immunoSEQ multiplex PCR, while the TCRdb copy is restricted to in-frame clones and leaves out a portion. The data contain about 220,000 clones, approximately 88% of them singletons. The trim removed 3 bases at V and 6 bases at J, leaving 6 bases unmatched. Germline V gene lookup returns CDR1 SGHDT and CDR2 YYEEEE. The CDR3 sequence is 15 residues long.

Material for sequencing was PBMCs. The rearrangement joins TRBV5-6 to TRBJ2-2; 9 nucleotides match TRBD1. The TCR was taken from a boy younger than 10 in good health and CMV-seronegative. The CDR3 here is CASSSTGGAAGELFF. DNA of the CDR3: TGTGCCAGCAGCTCCACAGGGGGCGCGGCCGGGGAGCTGTTTTTT.